This T cell receptor (beta chain) was recovered during a study of shared clonotypes between healthy human individuals. General study findings and limits: Clonotypes that were shared across a handful of donors made up about 4.5% of naive CD4 clonotypes.

To note about this clone: What it recognizes is unknown.

CD45RO-negative, CCR7-positively selected cells formed the naive CD8 fraction, excluding terminally differentiated effector memory CD45RA+ cells. The donors, all of them Caucasian adults, lived in Nashville, Tennessee. Germline V CDR1 and CDR2: SGDLS, YYNGEE. The CDR3 has 15 amino acids. Trimming took 0 bases from V and 9 from J; bases not matched to a gene: 6. Deep was the level at which the assay was run. Profiled with immunoSEQ multiplex PCR; TCRdb holds only in-frame clones, not every one. The sample records 2 million to 2.5 million clones, 85% to 95% being singletons. The chain recombines TRBV9 with TRBJ2-2; TRBD2 matches at 9 bases. The TCR comes from a young man in good health. Some clones in this sample may be carry-over from other donors' samples. The sample taken for sequencing was naive CD8+ T cells from PBMCs. CDR3 in DNA: TGTGCCAGCAGCGTAGAGTCTAGCGGGAACAGGGAGCTGTTTTTT. Translated, it gives CASSVESSGNRELFF.